A single sample gave rise to the 23 T cell receptor beta chains below, sequenced in a study of T-cell reconstitution after alpha-beta-depleted transplantation in children. The TCRbeta library was prepared with unique molecular identifiers. TCRdb re-called the PCR reads through MiXCR, storing one row per CDR3 protein. The sample contains about 980,000 distinct CDR3 sequences, roughly 29% of which appear only once. The sequences come from PBMCs, mostly from graft donor cells, collected 360 days after TCRalphabeta/CD19-depleted stem cell transplant. The receptors stem from a boy in the first two years of life who had a stem cell transplant for SCID, so the T cells may come from the graft donor.

This clonotype was picked up a small number of times. The chain couples TRBV12-3 or TRBV12-4 to TRBJ1-2; TRBD1 might be the D (6 bases). The germline V and J ends were trimmed by 3 bases and 3 bases, with 8 bases remaining between them. This CDR3 spans 13 amino acids. CDR3 sequence reads: CASSFYRDYGYTF. The CDR3 DNA reads TGTGCCAGCAGTTTTTACAGGGACTATGGCTACACCTTC.

A word on this clonotype: The CDR3 does not close with the conserved phenylalanine or tryptophan, likely indicating a read error. The limits of the CDR3 on the DNA are not certain, so only TCRdb's listed CDR3 is given. This chain links TRBV12-3 or TRBV12-4 with TRBJ1-2; the table's D gene call, TRBD1, was not cross checked with the DNA. The CDR3 region is 12 residues in length, termini included. The chain's CDR3 is CASSPPRRGAVL.

The chain joins TRBV5-1 to TRBJ2-3; a possible D gene is TRBD2 (6 bases). Trimming took 3 bases from V and 4 from J, leaving 15 bases between them. CDR3 length: 15 residues. From germline, CDR1 is SGHRS and CDR2 YFSETQ. DNA of the CDR3: TGCGCCAGCAGCTCAACATGGGACTCCTCAGATACGCAGTATTTT. This codes for CASSSTWDSSDTQYF.

This clonotype was detected only a few times. The chain links TRBV12-3 or TRBV12-4 to TRBJ2-3; 11 positions match TRBD2. The CDR3 is made up of 15 amino acids. After removal of 6 bases from V and 5 bases from J, the junction contained 7 bases not matched to a gene. CDR3 sequence (DNA): TGTGCCAGCAGAGTTGGGACTAGCGGTTTAGATACGCAGTATTTT. Translated: CASRVGTSGLDTQYF.

This clonotype was detected only a few times. This sequence joins TRBV4-3 and TRBJ2-2; 9 bases agree with TRBD2. The V segment lost 0 bases and the J segment 6 bases; nucleotides outside the gene matches: 17. CDR1 is LGHNA and CDR2 is YSLEER in the germline V gene. This CDR3 region has 20 residues. The CDR3 coding sequence is TGCGCCAGCAGCCAAGATTCGCCTAGCGGGGCATCGCAGCGCGCCGGGGAGCTGTTTTTT. This encodes CASSQDSPSGASQRAGELFF.

This clonotype showed up just a few times. This CDR3 is CAISAHRSEAGGELFF. The DNA of the CDR3 is TGTGCCATCAGTGCCCACAGAAGCGAGGCAGGCGGGGAGCTGTTTTTT. This chain joins TRBV10-3 and TRBJ2-2, with D unresolved. The V end was cut by 4 bases, the J end by 7 bases, with 19 bases between. The germline CDR1 and CDR2 sequences are ENHRY and SYGVKD. The CDR3 length is 16 residues.

V and J are TRBV2 and TRBJ2-7; D is undetermined. The CDR3 is 13 amino acids. Per the germline V gene, CDR1 is SNHLY and CDR2 is FYNNEI. V was pared by 7 bases and J by 6 bases, with 16 bases between. CDR3 coding DNA: TGTGCCAGCAAGCCGTATGGTGATGGCGAGCAGTACTTC. Translated, it gives CASKPYGDGEQYF.

The CDR3 DNA sequence: TGCAGTGCTGGCGGCGCTCAGCAACAGGGGGGCACTGAAGCTTTCTTT. Translation gives CSAGGAQQQGGTEAFF. This sequence joins TRBV20-1 and TRBJ1-1; 8 nucleotides align to TRBD1. V dropped 5 bases and J dropped 4; count of bases not matched to a gene: 15. The CDR3 runs to 16 residues. CDR1 is DFQATT and CDR2 is SNEGSKA in the germline V gene (reference sequence).

This chain joins TRBV12-3 or TRBV12-4 and TRBJ2-3; the D gene is possibly TRBD1 (6 bases). V gave up 5 bases and J gave up 2 bases, with 11 bases separating them. This CDR3 is 14 amino acids long. The CDR3 nucleotides read TGTGCCAGCAGTCGGACAGACCACACAGATACGCAGTATTTT. Encoded protein: CASSRTDHTDTQYF.

On this clonotype: Relative to the germline gene, one junction end is altered; a read error may explain this. This chain joins TRBV5-1 and TRBJ2-3; the D gene is possibly TRBD2 (7 bases). Per germline, CDR1 SGHRS and CDR2 YFSETQ. This CDR3 has 17 amino acids. The CDR3 loop is CASSAGAEHIMGDTQYF. The CDR3 DNA is TGCGCAAGCAGCGCGGGGGCGGAACACATAATGGGGGATACGCAGTATTTT. The complete variable domain, with remaining parts taken from reference TRBV5-1 and TRBJ2-3, reads KAGVTQTPRYLIKTRGQQVTLSCSPISGHRSVSWYQQTPGQGLQFLFEYFSETQRNKGNFPGRFSGRQFSNSRSEMNVSTLELGDSALYLCASSAGAEHIMGDTQYFGPGTRLTVL.

This clonotype was recorded only once. The J gene is TRBJ2-4, the V gene TRBV12-3 or TRBV12-4, with D perhaps assigned TRBD1 or TRBD2 (5 bases each). The CDR3 totals 12 residues. The V end lost 6 bases, the J end lost 9 bases, and 12 bases lay between the germline ends. Written as DNA, the CDR3 is TGTGCCAGCAGCCCTAGTGGGGGCATTCAGTACTTC. It codes for CASSPSGGIQYF.

This clonotype was detected a few times. V and J are TRBV29-1 and TRBJ2-1; 9 bases map to TRBD2. The junction had 5 bases not matched to a gene; V was cut back by 4 bases and J by 7 bases. Germline CDR1 is SQVTM and CDR2 is ANQGSEA. The CDR3 length is 13 residues. The CDR3 protein is CSVALAGYNEQFF. CDR3 in DNA: TGCAGCGTTGCTCTAGCGGGGTATAATGAGCAGTTCTTC.

The V gene is TRBV20-1, the J gene TRBJ2-7; 11 nucleotides match TRBD2. The germline CDR1 and CDR2 sequences are DFQATT and SNEGSKA (reference sequence). This CDR3 comprises 12 residues. With V trimmed by 2 bases and J by 12 bases, 6 bases remained unmatched. In DNA form, the CDR3 reads TGCAGTGCTAGAACTCCACTAGCGGGGGTGTACTTC. It codes for CSARTPLAGVYF.

The chain links TRBV25-1 to TRBJ1-6; a weak D match, TRBD1 (6 bases). This CDR3 is built from 14 residues. Germline CDR1 and CDR2: MGHDK and SYGVNS. Trimming removed 3 bases from V and 9 bases from J, with 12 bases in between. CDR3 bases: TGTGCCAGCAGTGATCCTCGACAGGCTTCACCCCTCCACTTT. This encodes CASSDPRQASPLHF.

The chain carries TRBV9 and TRBJ1-2, with D unresolved. Germline lookup yields CDR1 SGDLS and CDR2 YYNGEE. Trimming took 4 bases from V and 6 from J, leaving 7 bases between them. The CDR3 is 11 residues long. CDR3 DNA: TGTGCCAGCAGCTCCCCACATGGCTACACCTTC. As protein: CASSSPHGYTF.

The chain carries TRBV20-1 and TRBJ2-7, with D maybe TRBD1 (6 bases). This CDR3 region has 16 residues. With 0 bases removed from V and 0 bases from J, the gap between germline ends came to 15 bases. Germline-derived CDR1 and CDR2 are DFQATT and SNEGSKA (reference sequence). The CDR3 loop is CSARDWTAKSSYEQYF. The CDR3, as DNA: TGCAGTGCTAGAGATTGGACAGCTAAGAGCTCCTACGAGCAGTACTTC.

This chain links TRBV12-3 or TRBV12-4 with TRBJ2-5; TRBD1 matches 10 bases. The trim removed 6 bases at V and 5 bases at J, leaving 9 bases unmatched. The CDR3 runs to 15 residues. Written as DNA, the CDR3 is TGTGCCAGCAGCCCCCGGGACAGGGGTCCGGAGACCCAGTACTTC. It encodes CASSPRDRGPETQYF.

The chain recombines TRBV7-2 with TRBJ2-7, with a weak D call TRBD2 (6 bases). The germline CDR1 and CDR2 sequences are SGHTA and FQGNSA. V was clipped by 3 bases and J by 1 base, with 19 bases between them. The length of the CDR3 is 17 residues. The CDR3 coding sequence is TGTGCCAGCAGCTTTAGCCTTCCGGGACTCATGTCCTACGAGCAGTACTTC. Amino acid sequence: CASSFSLPGLMSYEQYF.

The rearrangement joins TRBV12-3 or TRBV12-4 to TRBJ2-7, with D possibly matching TRBD1 (6 bases). With 5 bases removed from V and 6 bases from J, the gap between germline ends came to 11 bases. The CDR3 has 12 amino acids. The CDR3 region is CASSPGTPEQYF. The CDR3 nucleotides read TGTGCCAGCAGTCCCGGGACACCCGAGCAGTACTTC.

V usage is TRBV29-1 and J usage is TRBJ1-2; tentative D call: TRBD1 (6 bases). Deletions cut 3 bases from V and 4 bases from J, with 15 bases between. CDR3 size: 14 residues. The V gene's germline CDR1 is SQVTM and CDR2 ANQGSEA. The DNA for the CDR3 is TGCAGCGTTGACGGGGCAGGGGAGGTCTATGGCTACACCTTC. It translates to CSVDGAGEVYGYTF.

This clonotype was detected only a few times. The CDR3 DNA is TGTGCCAGCAGCCCACGACCGGACAACTACGAGCAGTACTTC. As protein: CASSPRPDNYEQYF. The genes are TRBV7-7 and TRBJ2-7, with D perhaps matching TRBD1 (5 bases). This CDR3 has 14 residues. Germline V lookup: CDR1 SSHAT, CDR2 FNYEAQ (reference sequence). V was trimmed by 5 bases and J by 3 bases, leaving 14 bases between them.

This clonotype was seen only a few times. This chain connects TRBV20-1 to TRBJ2-1, with 10 bases fitting TRBD2. After removal of 0 bases from V and 2 bases from J, the junction contained 4 bases not matched to a gene. Looked up from germline, CDR1 is DFQATT and CDR2 is SNEGSKA (reference sequence). This CDR3 has 16 amino acids. The CDR3: CSARDGLAGAYNEQFF. The CDR3 region has the DNA TGCAGTGCTAGAGATGGTCTAGCGGGGGCCTACAATGAGCAGTTCTTC.

The chain combines TRBV10-3 with TRBJ1-1, with D perhaps TRBD1 (6 bases). V gave up 7 bases and J gave up 4 bases, with 13 bases separating them. Germline CDR1 is ENHRY and CDR2 is SYGVKD. This CDR3 spans 13 amino acids. CDR3 sequence: CAIKGGRFTEAFF. CDR3 sequence (DNA): TGTGCCATCAAGGGGGGTCGCTTCACTGAAGCTTTCTTT.